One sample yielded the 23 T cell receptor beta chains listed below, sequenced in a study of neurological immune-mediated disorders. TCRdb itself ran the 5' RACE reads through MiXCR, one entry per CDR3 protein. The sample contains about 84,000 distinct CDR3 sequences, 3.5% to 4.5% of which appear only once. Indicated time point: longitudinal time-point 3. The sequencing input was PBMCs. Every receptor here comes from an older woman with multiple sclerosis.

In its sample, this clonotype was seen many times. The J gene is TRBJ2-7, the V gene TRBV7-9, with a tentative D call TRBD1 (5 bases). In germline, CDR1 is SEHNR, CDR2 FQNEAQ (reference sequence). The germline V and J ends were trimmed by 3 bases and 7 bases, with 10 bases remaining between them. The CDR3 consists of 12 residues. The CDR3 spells CASSLIREEQYF. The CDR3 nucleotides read TGTGCCAGCAGCTTGATCAGGGAAGAGCAGTACTTC.

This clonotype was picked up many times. The CDR3 loop reads CASSQGFPVSRGGPYNEQFF. The CDR3 DNA reads as TGTGCCAGCAGCCAAGGGTTCCCTGTTTCGCGGGGGGGCCCCTACAATGAGCAGTTCTTC. The chain has TRBV14 and TRBJ2-1; 9 bases agree with TRBD2. Germline V gene data show CDR1 as SGHDN and CDR2 as FVKESK. CDR3 size: 20 residues. V lost 1 base to trimming and J lost 2 bases; unmatched junction nucleotides: 15.

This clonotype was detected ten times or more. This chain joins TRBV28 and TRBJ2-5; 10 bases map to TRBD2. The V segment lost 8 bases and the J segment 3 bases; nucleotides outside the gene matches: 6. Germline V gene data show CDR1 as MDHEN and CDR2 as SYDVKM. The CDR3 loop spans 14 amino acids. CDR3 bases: TGTGCCAGCCGCCTAGCGGGGGCCAAAGAGACCCAGTACTTC. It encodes CASRLAGAKETQYF.

The CDR3 coding sequence is TGCAGTGCGAATGGGGGAAACACCATATATTTT. Translated: CSANGGNTIYF. The chain carries TRBV20-1 and TRBJ1-3; D gene ambiguous. CDR1 DFQATT and CDR2 SNEGSKA come from the germline V gene (reference sequence). V was cut by 6 bases and J by 4 bases, with 7 bases left in between. There are 11 residues in the CDR3.

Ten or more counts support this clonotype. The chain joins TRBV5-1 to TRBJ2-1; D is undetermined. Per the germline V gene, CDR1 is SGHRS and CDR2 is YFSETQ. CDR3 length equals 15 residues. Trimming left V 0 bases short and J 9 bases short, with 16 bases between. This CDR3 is CASSLGKIGEGEQFF. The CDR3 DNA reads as TGCGCCAGCAGCTTGGGAAAGATAGGAGAAGGTGAGCAGTTCTTC.

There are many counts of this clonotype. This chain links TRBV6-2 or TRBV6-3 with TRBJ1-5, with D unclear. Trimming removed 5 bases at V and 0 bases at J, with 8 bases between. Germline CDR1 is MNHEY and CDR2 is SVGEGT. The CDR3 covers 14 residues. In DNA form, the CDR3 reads TGTGCCAGCAGTCGACATTATAGCAATCAGCCCCAGCATTTT. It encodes CASSRHYSNQPQHF.

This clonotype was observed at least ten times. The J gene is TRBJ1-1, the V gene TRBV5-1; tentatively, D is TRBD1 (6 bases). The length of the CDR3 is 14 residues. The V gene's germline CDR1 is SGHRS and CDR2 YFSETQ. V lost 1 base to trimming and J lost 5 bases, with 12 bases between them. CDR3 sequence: CASSLQRGRTEAFF. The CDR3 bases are TGCGCCAGCAGCTTGCAAAGGGGGAGAACTGAAGCTTTCTTT.

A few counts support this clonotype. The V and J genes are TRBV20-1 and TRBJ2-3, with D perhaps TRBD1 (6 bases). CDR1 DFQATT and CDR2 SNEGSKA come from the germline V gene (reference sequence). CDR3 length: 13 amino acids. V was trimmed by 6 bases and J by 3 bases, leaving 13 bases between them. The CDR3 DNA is TGCAGTGCCGAAGGGGGACGGACAGATACGCAGTATTTT. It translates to CSAEGGRTDTQYF.

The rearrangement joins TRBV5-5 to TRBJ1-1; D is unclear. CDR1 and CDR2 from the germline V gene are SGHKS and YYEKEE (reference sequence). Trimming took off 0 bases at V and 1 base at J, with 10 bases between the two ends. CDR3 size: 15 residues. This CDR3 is CASSLEVARNTEAFF. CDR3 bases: TGTGCCAGCAGCTTGGAGGTAGCGAGGAACACTGAAGCTTTCTTT.

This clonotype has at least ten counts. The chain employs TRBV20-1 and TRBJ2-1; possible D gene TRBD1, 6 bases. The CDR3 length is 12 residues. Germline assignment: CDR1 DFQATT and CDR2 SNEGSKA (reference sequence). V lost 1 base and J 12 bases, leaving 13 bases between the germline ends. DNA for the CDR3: TGCAGTGCTAGAGTGCCAGGGGTTCGGCAGTTCTTC. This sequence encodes CSARVPGVRQFF.

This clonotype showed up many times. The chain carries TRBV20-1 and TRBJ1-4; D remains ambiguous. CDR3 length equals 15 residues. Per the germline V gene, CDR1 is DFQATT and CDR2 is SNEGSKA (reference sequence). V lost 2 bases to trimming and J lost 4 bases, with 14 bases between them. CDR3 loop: CSARSVRRYNEKLFF. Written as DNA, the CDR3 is TGCAGTGCTAGATCGGTCAGGCGTTATAATGAAAAACTGTTTTTT.

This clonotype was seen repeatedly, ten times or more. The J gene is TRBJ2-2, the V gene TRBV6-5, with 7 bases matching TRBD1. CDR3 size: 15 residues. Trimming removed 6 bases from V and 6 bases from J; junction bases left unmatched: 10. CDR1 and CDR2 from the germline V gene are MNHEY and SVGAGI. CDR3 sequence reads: CASRTRDSPPGELFF. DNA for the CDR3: TGTGCCAGCAGAACCCGGGACAGTCCGCCCGGGGAGCTGTTTTTT.

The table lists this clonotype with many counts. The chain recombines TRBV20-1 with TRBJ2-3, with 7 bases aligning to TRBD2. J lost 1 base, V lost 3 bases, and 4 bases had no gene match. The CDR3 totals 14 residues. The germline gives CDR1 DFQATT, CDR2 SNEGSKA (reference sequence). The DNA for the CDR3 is TGCAGTGCTAGTTGGGGGGGGGGCACAGATACGCAGTATTTT. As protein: CSASWGGGTDTQYF.

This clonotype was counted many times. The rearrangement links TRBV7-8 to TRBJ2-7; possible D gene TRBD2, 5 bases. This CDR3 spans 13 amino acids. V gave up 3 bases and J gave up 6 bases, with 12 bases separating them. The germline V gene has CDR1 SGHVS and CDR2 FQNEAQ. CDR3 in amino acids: CASSLGDYAEQYF. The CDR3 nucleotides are TGTGCCAGCAGCTTGGGAGACTACGCCGAGCAGTACTTC.

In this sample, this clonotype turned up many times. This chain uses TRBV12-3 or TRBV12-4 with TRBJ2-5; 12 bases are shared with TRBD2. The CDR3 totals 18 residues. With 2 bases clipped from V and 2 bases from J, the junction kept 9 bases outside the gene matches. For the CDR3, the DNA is TGTGCCAGCAGTTTATCGCAGCTAGCGGGGGGGAAACAAGAGACCCAGTACTTC. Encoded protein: CASSLSQLAGGKQETQYF.

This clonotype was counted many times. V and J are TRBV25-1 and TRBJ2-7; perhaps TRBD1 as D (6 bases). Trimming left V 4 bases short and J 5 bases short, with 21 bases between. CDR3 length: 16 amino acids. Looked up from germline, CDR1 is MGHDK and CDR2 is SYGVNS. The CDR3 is CASSGSGEGESHEQYF. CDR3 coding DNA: TGTGCCAGCAGTGGCTCAGGGGAAGGGGAGTCCCACGAGCAGTACTTC.

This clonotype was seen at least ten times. This CDR3 is CASSFRGLGQPQHF. The CDR3 coding sequence is TGTGCCAGCAGTTTTAGGGGGCTAGGACAGCCCCAGCATTTT. J is TRBJ1-5 and V is TRBV28; 7 bases match TRBD1. The length of the CDR3 is 14 residues. Unmatched junction bases numbered 6, after V lost 3 bases and J lost 7 bases. Germline loops: CDR1 MDHEN, CDR2 SYDVKM.

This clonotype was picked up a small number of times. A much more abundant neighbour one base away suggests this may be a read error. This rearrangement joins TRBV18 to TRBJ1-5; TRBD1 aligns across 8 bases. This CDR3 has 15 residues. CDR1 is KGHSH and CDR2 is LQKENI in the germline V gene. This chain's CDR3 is CANSDRGSGNQPQHF. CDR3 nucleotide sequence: TGTGCCAACTCAGACAGGGGTTCGGGCAATCAGCCCCAGCATTTT.

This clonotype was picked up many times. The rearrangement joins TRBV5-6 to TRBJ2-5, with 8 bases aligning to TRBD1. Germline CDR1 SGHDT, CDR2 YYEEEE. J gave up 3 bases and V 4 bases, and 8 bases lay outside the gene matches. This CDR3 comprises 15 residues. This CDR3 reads CASSPYSTGEETQYF. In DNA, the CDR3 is TGTGCCAGCAGCCCGTACTCGACAGGGGAAGAGACCCAGTACTTC.

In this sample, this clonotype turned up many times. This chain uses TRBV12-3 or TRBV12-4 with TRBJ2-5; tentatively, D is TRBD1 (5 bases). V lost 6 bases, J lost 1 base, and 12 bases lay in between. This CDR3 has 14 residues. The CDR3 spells CASSEDTIQETQYF. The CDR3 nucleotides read TGTGCCAGCAGCGAGGACACGATCCAAGAGACCCAGTACTTC.

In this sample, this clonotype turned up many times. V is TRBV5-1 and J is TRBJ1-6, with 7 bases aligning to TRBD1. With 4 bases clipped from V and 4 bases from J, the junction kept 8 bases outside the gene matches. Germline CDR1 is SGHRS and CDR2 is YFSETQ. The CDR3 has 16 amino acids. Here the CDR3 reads CASSPEEGQYNSPLHF. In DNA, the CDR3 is TGCGCCAGCAGCCCCGAAGAGGGACAGTATAATTCACCCCTCCACTTT.

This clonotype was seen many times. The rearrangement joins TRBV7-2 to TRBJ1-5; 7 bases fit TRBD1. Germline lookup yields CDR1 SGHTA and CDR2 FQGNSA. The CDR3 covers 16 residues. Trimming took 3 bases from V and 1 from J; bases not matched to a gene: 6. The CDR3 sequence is CASSFDSTGSNQPQHF. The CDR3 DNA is TGTGCCAGCAGCTTCGACTCGACAGGGAGCAATCAGCCCCAGCATTTT.

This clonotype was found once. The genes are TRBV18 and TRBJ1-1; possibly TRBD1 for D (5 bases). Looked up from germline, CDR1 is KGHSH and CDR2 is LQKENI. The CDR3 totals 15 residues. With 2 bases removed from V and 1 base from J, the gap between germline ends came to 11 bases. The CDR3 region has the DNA TGTGCCAGCTCACCAGTGGACATACGGAACACTGAAGCTTTCTTT. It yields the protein CASSPVDIRNTEAFF. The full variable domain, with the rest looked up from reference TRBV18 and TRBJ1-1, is NAGVMQNPRHLVRRRGQEARLRCSPMKGHSHVYWYRQLPEEGLKFMVYLQKENIIDESGMPKERFSAEFPKEGPSILRIQQVVRGDSAAYFCASSPVDIRNTEAFFGQGTRLTVV.